This entry lists 11 T cell receptor beta chains sequenced from one sample in a study of shared clonotypes between healthy human individuals. The protocol was immunoSEQ multiplex PCR, while the TCRdb copy is restricted to in-frame clones and leaves out a portion. Of around 99,000 clones detected, around 68% appear once; the ten largest clones hold roughly 52%. Sequencing was performed on memory CD8+ T cells sorted from blood. Subset denoted: CD45RO+ cells pooled with CCR7-negative TemRA cells. These receptors were obtained from a man younger than 45 in good health.

This clone occurred a few times. This chain uses TRBV10-1 with TRBJ2-2; 7 nucleotides match TRBD1. Per the germline V gene, CDR1 is WNHNN and CDR2 is SYGVQD (reference sequence). The CDR3 totals 16 residues. V lost 0 bases, J lost 7 bases, and 8 bases stayed unmatched. The DNA of the CDR3 is TGCGCCAGCAGTGAGTCCATCAGGGGGTTGGACGGGGAGCTGTTTTTT. This encodes CASSESIRGLDGELFF.

The chain employs TRBV30 and TRBJ2-3; tentatively, D is TRBD2 (5 bases). CDR1 is GTSNPN, CDR2 SVGIG, per germline (reference sequence). The CDR3 spans 14 residues. Deletions cut 3 bases from V and 0 bases from J, with 10 bases between. The chain's CDR3 is CAWRGGPSTDTQYF. In DNA, the CDR3 is TGTGCCTGGAGGGGCGGGCCTAGCACAGATACGCAGTATTTT.

The chain links TRBV29-1 to TRBJ2-5, with a tentative D call TRBD2 (5 bases). The CDR3 sequence is 15 residues long. The germline V gene encodes CDR1 SQVTM and CDR2 ANQGSEA. V was clipped by 1 base and J by 5 bases, with 17 bases between them. In nucleotides, the CDR3 is TGCAGCGTTGAAGGGGCCCTAGCAGTAAGGGAGACCCAGTACTTC. Translating it yields CSVEGALAVRETQYF.

This chain uses TRBV11-2 with TRBJ2-2; D unresolved. CDR3 length: 15 residues. Trimming left V 5 bases short and J 3 bases short, with 13 bases between. The germline V gene has CDR1 SGHAT and CDR2 FQNNGV. CDR3 in amino acids: CASSTWTDHTGELFF. The CDR3 region has the DNA TGTGCCAGCAGCACCTGGACGGACCACACCGGGGAGCTGTTTTTT. Full variable domain (missing parts from reference TRBV11-2 and TRBJ2-2): EAGVAQSPRYKIIEKRQSVAFWCNPISGHATLYWYQQILGQGPKLLIQFQNNGVVDDSQLPKDRFSAERLKGVDSTLKIQPAKLEDSAVYLCASSTWTDHTGELFFGEGSRLTVL.

V is TRBV27 and J is TRBJ2-1; D remains unclear. The V gene lost 4 bases and the J gene lost 2 bases, with 9 bases spanning the gap. This CDR3 is 14 amino acids long. Germline CDR1 MNHEY, CDR2 SMNVEV (reference sequence). CDR3 in DNA: TGTGCCAGCAGTTACTCCCCGACCTACAATGAGCAGTTCTTC. Translating it yields CASSYSPTYNEQFF.

The chain links TRBV6-4 to TRBJ2-1; 14 bases are a match to TRBD2. CDR3 length: 15 residues. Germline V gene sequence: CDR1 MRHNA, CDR2 SNTAGT. Trimming took 8 bases from V and 8 from J; bases not matched to a gene: 8. The CDR3 DNA sequence: TGTGCCAGCTCGACCGGGACTAGCGGGAGTGATGAGCAGTTCTTC. This sequence encodes CASSTGTSGSDEQFF.

A few counts support this clone. The chain carries TRBV11-2 and TRBJ2-1, with D possibly being TRBD1 or TRBD2 (6 bases each). Germline assignment: CDR1 SGHAT and CDR2 FQNNGV. Trimming stripped 5 bases from V and 8 bases from J, with 16 bases between. There are 14 residues in the CDR3. CDR3 sequence: CASSEGHGGDEQFF. The CDR3 bases are TGTGCCAGCAGCGAGGGACACGGGGGTGATGAGCAGTTCTTC. The entire variable domain, with the rest obtained from reference TRBV11-2 and TRBJ2-1, is as follows: EAGVAQSPRYKIIEKRQSVAFWCNPISGHATLYWYQQILGQGPKLLIQFQNNGVVDDSQLPKDRFSAERLKGVDSTLKIQPAKLEDSAVYLCASSEGHGGDEQFFGPGTRLTVL.

J is TRBJ1-5 and V is TRBV28; 9 bases agree with TRBD1. Losses at the gene ends were 2 bases for V and 4 bases for J; bases not matched to a gene: 0. Germline CDR1 reads MDHEN; CDR2 reads SYDVKM. The CDR3 consists of 14 residues. CDR3 nucleotides: TGTGCCAGCAGTTTAGACAGGGGGAATCAGCCCCAGCATTTT. Translating gives CASSLDRGNQPQHF.

This clone has ten or more counts. In DNA, the CDR3 is TGTGCCAGCAGCATATCCGGGACAGGGACCCACGAGCAGTACTTC. It yields the protein CASSISGTGTHEQYF. The J gene is TRBJ2-7, the V gene TRBV11-2; TRBD1 matches 9 bases. This CDR3 is built from 15 residues. CDR1 is SGHAT and CDR2 is FQNNGV in the germline V gene. Unmatched junction bases numbered 10, after V lost 5 bases and J lost 5 bases. The whole variable domain, remainder taken from reference TRBV11-2 and TRBJ2-7, is EAGVAQSPRYKIIEKRQSVAFWCNPISGHATLYWYQQILGQGPKLLIQFQNNGVVDDSQLPKDRFSAERLKGVDSTLKIQPAKLEDSAVYLCASSISGTGTHEQYFGPGTRLTVT.

The rearrangement links TRBV4-3 to TRBJ2-3; possibly TRBD1 or TRBD2 for D (6 bases each). The germline CDR1 and CDR2 sequences are LGHNA and YSLEER. Trimming stripped 1 base from V and 2 bases from J, with 10 bases between. The CDR3 contains 15 residues. This chain's CDR3 is CASSQGGGYTDTQYF. The CDR3 nucleotides read TGCGCCAGCAGCCAAGGAGGGGGGTACACAGATACGCAGTATTTT.

This chain uses TRBV5-5 with TRBJ2-1; 9 positions match TRBD1. The ends lost 3 bases at V and 8 bases at J; junction bases unmatched: 6. The CDR3 totals 14 residues. Germline CDR1 and CDR2: SGHKS and YYEKEE (reference sequence). The CDR3, as DNA: TGTGCCAGCAGCTCGGGACAGGGAATGGATGAGCAGTTCTTC. It specifies CASSSGQGMDEQFF.